This TCR beta chain was identified during a study of tumor and adjacent non-tumor tissue in lung cancer. Study-wide results and limits: Shorter survival was associated with higher TCR diversity in tumors.

This sample's RNA came from whole unsorted tissue. Distant lung tissue was collected more than 3 cm away from the tumor edge. Chemotherapy-naive patients with new lung cancer underwent thoracic surgery in China, August–November 2014. TCRbeta libraries were built with three rounds of nested PCR, modified from ARM-PCR. Via MiXCR, TCRdb re-called the multiplex PCR reads, giving one row per CDR3 protein. The table lists 65,000 to 85,000 distinct CDR3 sequences, around 80% of them singletons. Comment on this clonotype: Its antigen remains unidentified. An end of the junction differs from the germline gene, which may be a read error.

This TCR was sampled from a man in his fifties or sixties with non-small cell lung cancer. Specimen: distant non-tumor lung tissue.

The CDR3 DNA reads as TGTGCCAGCAGCTTAGATGGTGGAGGGCGGTACGAGCCGTATTTC. As protein: CASSLDGGGRYEPYF. The rearrangement joins TRBV11-2 to TRBJ2-7; D may be TRBD2 (6 bases). The CDR3 totals 15 residues. From germline, CDR1 is SGHAT and CDR2 FQNNGV.